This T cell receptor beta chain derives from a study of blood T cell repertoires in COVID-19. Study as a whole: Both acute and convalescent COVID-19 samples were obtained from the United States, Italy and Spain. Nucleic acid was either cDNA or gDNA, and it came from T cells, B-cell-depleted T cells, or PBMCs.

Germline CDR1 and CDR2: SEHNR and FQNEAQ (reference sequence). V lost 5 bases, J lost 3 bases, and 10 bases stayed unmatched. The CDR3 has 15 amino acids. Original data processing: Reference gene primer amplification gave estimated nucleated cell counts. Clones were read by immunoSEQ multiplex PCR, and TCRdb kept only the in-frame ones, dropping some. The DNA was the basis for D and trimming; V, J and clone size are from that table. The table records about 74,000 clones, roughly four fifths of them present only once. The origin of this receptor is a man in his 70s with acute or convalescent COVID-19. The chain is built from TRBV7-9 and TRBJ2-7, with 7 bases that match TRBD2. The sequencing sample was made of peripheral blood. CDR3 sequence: CASSPGGSGYYEQYF. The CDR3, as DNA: TGTGCCAGCAGCCCGGGGGGTAGCGGCTACTACGAGCAGTACTTC. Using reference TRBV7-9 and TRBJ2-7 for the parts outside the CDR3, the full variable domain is DTGVSQNPRHKITKRGQNVTFRCDPISEHNRLYWYRQTLGQGPEFLTYFQNEAQLEKSRLLSDRFSAERPKGSFSTLEIQRTEQGDSAMYLCASSPGGSGYYEQYFGPGTRLTVT.